This is a list of T cell receptor beta chains from one sample in a study of cytomegalovirus exposure and HLA in healthy donors. Method: immunoSEQ multiplex PCR; TCRdb's copy keeps in-frame clones and lacks some. This sample has approximately 170,000 clones, with roughly 74% found just once. Sequencing input: PBMCs. The receptors shown here come from a male donor in good health and CMV-seronegative. Each CDR3 is given with its conserved first and last residue. A D gene is named only where the DNA matches it firmly. The size of a clone is reported for some rows only, either as once, few or many, or as a class for expanded clones.

>.|TRBV6-6|TRBD1|TRBJ1-1
TGTGCCAGCAGGCTGGACAGGGGGAGGACTGAAGCTTTCTTT
CASRLDRGRTEAFF
>.|TRBV7-3|TRBD1|TRBJ1-1
TGTGCCAGCAGTTCTATTACAGGGGACACTGAAGCTTTCTTT
CASSSITGDTEAFF
>.|TRBV7-8|.|TRBJ2-3
TGTGCCAGCAGCTCACAGGGCCCAAGCACAGATACGCAGTATTTT
CASSSQGPSTDTQYF
>few|TRBV4-2|.|TRBJ2-7
TGTGCCAGCAGCCAAGTAGGGACTGGGACCTACGAGCAGTACTTC
CASSQVGTGTYEQYF
>.|TRBV6-6|TRBD2|TRBJ2-7
TGTGCCAGCAGTCTGCGGGAGGGTGCCAACGAGCAGTACTTC
CASSLREGANEQYF
>.|TRBV7-9|TRBD2|TRBJ2-3
TGTGCCAGCAGCTTCTTGGCTAGCGGGGCCACAGATACGCAGTATTTT
CASSFLASGATDTQYF
>.|TRBV7-2|.|TRBJ2-6
TGTGCCAGCACCCTCTCTGGGGCCAACGTCCTGACTTTC
CASTLSGANVLTF
>.|TRBV7-8|.|TRBJ2-3
TGTGCCCTCAGCCGAGGCCGCACAGATACGCAGTATTTT
CALSRGRTDTQYF
>.|TRBV2|.|TRBJ1-2
TGTGCCAGCAGATTCCTGGCGACAGGAGATGGCTACACCTTC
CASRFLATGDGYTF
>once|TRBV4-2|TRBD2|TRBJ2-5
TGTGCCAGCAGCCTTAGCGGGTCCTTACAAGAGACCCAGTACTTC
CASSLSGSLQETQYF
>few|TRBV7-3|TRBD2|TRBJ2-1
TGTGCCACCTCAGGTACTAGCGGCTCCTACAATGAGCAGTTCTTC
CATSGTSGSYNEQFF
>.|TRBV7-8|.|TRBJ2-7
TGTGCCAGCAGCTTCAGACTAGGGCCAGACGAGCAGTACTTC
CASSFRLGPDEQYF
>.|TRBV19|.|TRBJ1-2
TGTGCCAGTTCCGTCCTGTCCTATGGCTACACCTTC
CASSVLSYGYTF
>.|TRBV6-6|TRBD2|TRBJ2-2
TGTGCCAGCTCCCGCGCGGGAGGGAACACCGGGGAGCTGTTTTTT
CASSRAGGNTGELFF
>few|TRBV4-1|.|TRBJ1-6
TGCGCCAGCAGCCAGGTGGGGGGGCCGGGTTCACCCCTCCACTTT
CASSQVGGPGSPLHF
>.|TRBV30|.|TRBJ2-7
TGTGCCTGGAGTACGACTCCCTCCTACGAGCAGTACTTC
CAWSTTPSYEQYF
>.|TRBV6-5|.|TRBJ1-2
TGTGCCAGCAGGACAGAGGCGGGCTACACCTTC
CASRTEAGYTF
>.|TRBV5-1|TRBD1|TRBJ1-1
TGCGCCAGCAGCTTGGATAGGACAGGGGCTGAAGCTTTCTTT
CASSLDRTGAEAFF
>.|TRBV6-5|.|TRBJ2-7
TGTGCCAGCAGTTTGCACAGGGGGGGCTCCTACGAGCAGTACTTC
CASSLHRGGSYEQYF
>.|TRBV10-3|.|TRBJ2-1
TGTGCCATCAGTGACCGGGGAACCTCCTACAATGAGCAGTTCTTC
CAISDRGTSYNEQFF
>.|TRBV27|.|TRBJ2-2
TGTGCCAGCAGTTTATCCCAGATCAACGGGGAGCTGTTTTTT
CASSLSQINGELFF
>.|TRBV2|TRBD1|TRBJ1-3
TGTGCCAGCACCCAGGGGGCATCTGGAAACACCATATATTTT
CASTQGASGNTIYF
>.|TRBV18|TRBD1|TRBJ2-7
TGTGCCAGCTCACCACCGGGACAGTATAATTACGAGCAGTACTTC
CASSPPGQYNYEQYF
>.|TRBV5-1|.|TRBJ2-7
TGCGCCAGCAGGGACAACACCTACGAGCAGTACTTC
CASRDNTYEQYF
>.|TRBV5-1|.|TRBJ2-3
TGCGCCAGCAGCTTGGGGTCACCAGGGAGCACAGATACGCAGTATTTT
CASSLGSPGSTDTQYF
>.|TRBV6-5|TRBD1|TRBJ2-4
TGTGCCAGCAGTTACTCAGCGCAGAGGGGGCAAAACATTCAGTACTTC
CASSYSAQRGQNIQYF
>once|TRBV5-6|.|TRBJ2-3
TGTGCCAGCAGTTTCTCGGTGGAAGGAGCAGATACGCAGTATTTT
CASSFSVEGADTQYF
>.|TRBV5-4|TRBD1|TRBJ2-1
TGTGCCAGCAGCTTGTCAGGGGGTAATCAGTTCTTC
CASSLSGGNQFF
>.|TRBV2|.|TRBJ2-1
TGTGCCAGCAGTGAAACGGTTTACAATGAGCAGTTCTTC
CASSETVYNEQFF
>once|TRBV5-1|TRBD2|TRBJ2-5
TGCGCCAGCAGCTCGGGACTAGCGGGGGGGCCCCAAGAGACCCAGTACTTC
CASSSGLAGGPQETQYF
>.|TRBV6-5|.|TRBJ1-1
TGTGCCAGCAGTTACACGGGTGGGGGCCCGAACACTGAAGCTTTCTTT
CASSYTGGGPNTEAFF
>.|TRBV6-5|TRBD2|TRBJ2-2
TGTGCCACCCTCGGACTAGCGGGGAACACCGGGGAGCTGTTTTTT
CATLGLAGNTGELFF
>.|TRBV5-1|.|TRBJ2-2
TGCGCCAGCAGGTCGACAGGGAACACCGGGGAGCTGTTTTTT
CASRSTGNTGELFF
>few|TRBV5-1|.|TRBJ2-3
TGCGCCAGCAGCTTGCGAGGGAACCTACCTACAGATACGCAGTATTTT
CASSLRGNLPTDTQYF
>.|TRBV2|.|TRBJ2-7
TGTGCCAGCGGAGGACAGCTCATTGGGGAGCAGTACTTC
CASGGQLIGEQYF
>.|TRBV19|.|TRBJ2-7
TGTGCCAGCAGTCCGGGGTCGCCAGTCTACGAGCAGTACTTC
CASSPGSPVYEQYF
>.|TRBV6-5|.|TRBJ2-7
TGTGCCGCTCACAGGGAACCCTACGAGCAGTACTTC
CAAHREPYEQYF
>many|TRBV6-6|TRBD1|TRBJ1-1
TGTGCCAGCAGTTACTCGATTCGCCAGGGGGCGCAGGCTTTCTTT
CASSYSIRQGAQAFF
>.|TRBV7-9|TRBD1|TRBJ1-3
TGTGCCAGCAGCGGGGGACAGGGGGTTACCTCTGGAAACACCATATATTTT
CASSGGQGVTSGNTIYF
>.|TRBV7-2|TRBD1|TRBJ1-1
TGTGCCAGCAACCAACAGGGGGAAAGAGGTGAAGCTTTCTTT
CASNQQGERGEAFF